Listed below are T cell receptor beta chains from one sample, sequenced in a study of shared clonotypes between healthy human individuals. Assay used: immunoSEQ multiplex PCR; TCRdb lists only in-frame clones, some missing. This table has fewer than 1.6 million clones, 98% appearing once. The sequencing input was naive CD4+ T cells sorted from blood. The receptors originated from a man aged 25-45 years in good health. The CDR3 runs from the conserved cysteine through the conserved F or W. A D gene is named only where the DNA matches it firmly. Clone sizes are given selectively: once, few, many, or a class where the clone is expanded.

V: TRBV29-1
D: TRBD1
size: .
J: TRBJ2-1
DNA: TGCAGCGTTGATCGGGACAGGGAGGATAGGGAGCAGTTCTTC
CDR3: CSVDRDREDREQFF

V: TRBV19
D: .
size: .
J: TRBJ1-5
DNA: TGTGCCAGTAGTATAATTAGGGGCGCTGGGAATCAGCCCCAGCATTTT
CDR3: CASSIIRGAGNQPQHF

V: TRBV18
D: .
size: .
J: TRBJ2-5
DNA: TGTGCCAGCTCACCTTACAGGGCTGAGACCCAGTACTTC
CDR3: CASSPYRAETQYF

V: TRBV6-1
D: .
size: .
J: TRBJ2-5
DNA: TGTGCCAGCAGTGAATCTCTGGGATTCCCAACGGTGGAGACCCAGTACTTC
CDR3: CASSESLGFPTVETQYF

V: TRBV12-5
D: .
size: .
J: TRBJ1-2
DNA: TGTGCTAGTGGTTTGGAAGAAGTCTATGGCTACACCTTC
CDR3: CASGLEEVYGYTF

V: TRBV2
D: .
size: .
J: TRBJ2-7
DNA: TGTGCCAGCAGTGAAGCGGGGGCGGGTGAGCAGTACTTC
CDR3: CASSEAGAGEQYF

V: TRBV14
D: .
size: .
J: TRBJ2-2
DNA: TGTGCCAGCAGCGTCACTTGGACCGGGGAGCTGTTTTTT
CDR3: CASSVTWTGELFF

V: TRBV7-7
D: .
size: .
J: TRBJ2-1
DNA: TGTGCCAGCAGCTTAGGGGGGGTACTGAATGAGCAGTTCTTC
CDR3: CASSLGGVLNEQFF

V: TRBV5-1
D: TRBD2
size: .
J: TRBJ2-5
DNA: TGCGCCAGCAGCTTCCTAGCGGGAGAAGAGACCCAGTACTTC
CDR3: CASSFLAGEETQYF

V: TRBV29-1
D: TRBD1
size: .
J: TRBJ2-4
DNA: TGCAGCGTTGAATCGACAGGGGGGGCCAAAAACATTCAGTACTTC
CDR3: CSVESTGGAKNIQYF

V: TRBV27
D: .
size: .
J: TRBJ2-3
DNA: TGTGCCAGCAGTCCCCGGTTAGTGGGCGGGATCACAGATACGCAGTATTTT
CDR3: CASSPRLVGGITDTQYF

V: TRBV30
D: .
size: .
J: TRBJ2-7
DNA: TGTGCCTGGAGCCCCGATGTTGTGAATGGGGAGCAGTACTTC
CDR3: CAWSPDVVNGEQYF

V: TRBV11-2
D: .
size: .
J: TRBJ2-1
DNA: TGTGCCAGCAGCTTGACCCTTGAGCAGTTCTTC
CDR3: CASSLTLEQFF

V: TRBV2
D: .
size: .
J: TRBJ2-1
DNA: TGTGCCAGCAGTGAAGAGGATGAGCAGTTCTTC
CDR3: CASSEEDEQFF

V: TRBV9
D: .
size: .
J: TRBJ1-2
DNA: TGTGCCAGCAGCCCAGCGAAGGGGCGTGGCTACACCTTC
CDR3: CASSPAKGRGYTF

V: TRBV6-4
D: .
size: .
J: TRBJ2-6
DNA: TGTGCCAGCAGTCCCGGCCAAGCCAACGTCCTGACTTTC
CDR3: CASSPGQANVLTF

V: TRBV7-6
D: TRBD2
size: .
J: TRBJ2-1
DNA: TGTGCCAGCAGCTTAGCCGGGACTAGCAGAGAGCAGTTCTTC
CDR3: CASSLAGTSREQFF

V: TRBV18
D: TRBD1
size: .
J: TRBJ1-5
DNA: TGTGCCAGCTCCCACAGGGGTAATCAGCCCCAGCATTTT
CDR3: CASSHRGNQPQHF

V: TRBV4-2
D: .
size: .
J: TRBJ1-2
DNA: TGTGCCAGCAGCCCTTCGACTGGGCAGAACTATGGCTACACCTTC
CDR3: CASSPSTGQNYGYTF

V: TRBV6-1
D: .
size: .
J: TRBJ2-7
DNA: TGTGCCAGCAGTGACCTGATAAGCGCTCAACGGTCCACCTACGAGCAGTACTTC
CDR3: CASSDLISAQRSTYEQYF

V: TRBV7-6
D: .
size: .
J: TRBJ1-4
DNA: TGTGCCAGCAGCCAGGACAGCAATGAAAAACTGTTTTTT
CDR3: CASSQDSNEKLFF

V: TRBV30
D: TRBD1
size: .
J: TRBJ1-4
DNA: TGTGCCTGGAGGACAGGGATTGCAACTAATGAAAAACTGTTTTTT
CDR3: CAWRTGIATNEKLFF

V: TRBV19
D: TRBD1
size: .
J: TRBJ1-2
DNA: TGTGCCAGTAGTATAGTGCTGGGACAGGACTATGGCTACACCTTC
CDR3: CASSIVLGQDYGYTF

V: TRBV9
D: .
size: .
J: TRBJ2-2
DNA: TGTGCCAGCAGCGTAGGGGCTAGCCGGAGGGCCGGGGAGCTGTTTTTT
CDR3: CASSVGASRRAGELFF

V: TRBV5-6
D: TRBD2
size: .
J: TRBJ2-3
DNA: TGTGCCAGCAGCTTGAGGGGAGCGGGAGCCCGCGGTACGCAGTATTTT
CDR3: CASSLRGAGARGTQYF

V: TRBV5-1
D: TRBD1
size: .
J: TRBJ1-1
DNA: TGCGCCAGCAGCTTGACAGGGGCAGACACTGAAGCTTTCTTT
CDR3: CASSLTGADTEAFF

V: TRBV7-9
D: TRBD1
size: .
J: TRBJ1-1
DNA: TGTGCCAGCAGCTTGGGACAGAGCGGGAACACTGAAGCTTTCTTT
CDR3: CASSLGQSGNTEAFF

V: TRBV2
D: .
size: .
J: TRBJ2-7
DNA: TGTGCCAGCAGTGGACTGACTGGGCTTGGGTACTTC
CDR3: CASSGLTGLGYF

V: TRBV27
D: .
size: .
J: TRBJ1-3
DNA: TGTGCCCGCGGGGAGGGGGCTGGAAACACCATATATTTT
CDR3: CARGEGAGNTIYF

V: TRBV7-2
D: TRBD1
size: once
J: TRBJ2-7
DNA: TGTGCCAGCAGCTTAGGGGGACAGATTGAGCAGTACTTC
CDR3: CASSLGGQIEQYF

V: TRBV2
D: TRBD1
size: .
J: TRBJ1-2
DNA: TGTGCCAGCAGTGTCCCCGGACAGGCCCCATATGGCTACACCTTC
CDR3: CASSVPGQAPYGYTF

V: TRBV5-1
D: TRBD2
size: .
J: TRBJ2-5
DNA: TGCGCCAGCAGCTTTTCGGGCGGGGGATCAGAGACCCAGTACTTC
CDR3: CASSFSGGGSETQYF

V: TRBV19
D: TRBD2
size: .
J: TRBJ2-2
DNA: TGTGCCAGTAGTAGAGACCCCGGACTAGCTCACAACACCGGGGAGCTGTTTTTT
CDR3: CASSRDPGLAHNTGELFF

V: TRBV14
D: .
size: once
J: TRBJ2-2
DNA: TGTGCCAGCAGCCTGGTGCGGACCGGGGAGCTGTTTTTT
CDR3: CASSLVRTGELFF

V: TRBV2
D: .
size: .
J: TRBJ1-2
DNA: TGTGCCAGCAGTGAGAGTTCAGAAGCTAACTATGGCTACACCTTC
CDR3: CASSESSEANYGYTF

V: TRBV30
D: TRBD2
size: .
J: TRBJ2-1
DNA: TGTGCCTGGACCCCAGCGGGAGTTGACTACAATGAGCAGTTCTTC
CDR3: CAWTPAGVDYNEQFF

V: TRBV7-2
D: .
size: .
J: TRBJ2-2
DNA: TGTGCCAGCAGCTTCTCTGACTCCGGAGGGGAGCTGTTTTTT
CDR3: CASSFSDSGGELFF

V: TRBV6-5
D: .
size: .
J: TRBJ2-2
DNA: TGTGCCAGCGCCTACGACGGGTCGGGCACCGGGGAGCTGTTTTTT
CDR3: CASAYDGSGTGELFF

V: TRBV5-1
D: .
size: .
J: TRBJ2-7
DNA: TGCGCCAGCAGGGTAGCAGGGCGCTCCTACGAGCAGTACTTC
CDR3: CASRVAGRSYEQYF

V: TRBV6-6
D: .
size: .
J: TRBJ2-1
DNA: TGTGCCAGCAGACGCCGCCTAAGAGACAATGAGCAGTTCTTC
CDR3: CASRRRLRDNEQFF

V: TRBV29-1
D: .
size: .
J: TRBJ2-6
DNA: TGCAGCGTTGTTTCGGGGGCCAACGTCCTGACTTTC
CDR3: CSVVSGANVLTF

V: TRBV7-3
D: TRBD2
size: .
J: TRBJ2-5
DNA: TGTGCCAGCAGCCTGGGACTAGCGGGAGGAGAGACCCAGTACTTC
CDR3: CASSLGLAGGETQYF

V: TRBV10-1
D: TRBD2
size: .
J: TRBJ2-3
DNA: TGCGCCAGCAGTGAATCCCGTAGCGGGTTATACACAGATACGCAGTATTTT
CDR3: CASSESRSGLYTDTQYF

V: TRBV9
D: .
size: .
J: TRBJ2-1
DNA: TGTGCCAGCAGCGTAGGAGTTGGGCTAGCAAAGACAGTGTACAATGAGCAGTTCTTC
CDR3: CASSVGVGLAKTVYNEQFF

V: TRBV2
D: .
size: .
J: TRBJ1-4
DNA: TGTGCCAGCAGTGTTGGCCCCTGGGAAAAACTGTTTTTT
CDR3: CASSVGPWEKLFF